The 8 T cell receptor beta chains below were found in one sample sequenced in a study of blood T cell repertoires in COVID-19. Assay used: immunoSEQ multiplex PCR; TCRdb lists only in-frame clones, some missing. Of roughly 250,000 clones listed, roughly 90% are singletons. Sequencing input: PBMCs or T cells enriched from blood (not recorded which). The source is a man between 40 and 49 years old who had recovered from COVID-19.

This clone has just a few counts. The gene calls are TRBV13 and TRBJ2-2; D possibly corresponds to TRBD1 (6 bases). The CDR3 has 17 residues. Between the trimmed V and J ends, which lost 4 bases and 2 bases, there was a span of 17 bases. From germline, CDR1 is PRHDT and CDR2 FYEKMQ (reference sequence). This chain's CDR3 is CASSSGTNSFNTGELFF. CDR3 DNA sequence: TGTGCCAGCAGCTCCGGGACAAACAGCTTTAACACCGGGGAGCTGTTTTTT.

The J gene is TRBJ2-7, the V gene TRBV3-1 (or the pseudogene TRBV3-2); TRBD2 aligns across 8 bases. The CDR3 consists of 16 residues. V lost 0 bases, J lost 2 bases, and 6 bases stayed unmatched. The V gene's germline CDR1 is LGHDT and CDR2 YNNKEL (reference sequence). CDR3 DNA sequence: TGTGCCAGCAGCCAAGATGCGGCGGGAGGAGCCTACGAGCAGTACTTC. Translation: CASSQDAAGGAYEQYF.

The rearrangement joins TRBV19 to TRBJ2-1; weak D call: TRBD1 (6 bases). Trimming pared 5 bases from V and 7 bases from J, leaving 15 bases between. CDR1 and CDR2 (germline): LNHDA, SQIVND (reference sequence). This CDR3 contains 14 residues. CDR3 bases: TGTGCCAGTAGTCCCCAGGGGAGTGTAAATGAGCAGTTCTTC. This encodes CASSPQGSVNEQFF.

The chain is built from TRBV27 and TRBJ2-1, with D perhaps TRBD2 (6 bases). Between the trimmed V and J ends, which lost 3 bases and 3 bases, there was a span of 12 bases. Germline V gives CDR1 MNHEY, CDR2 SMNVEV (reference sequence). The length of the CDR3 is 15 residues. The CDR3 nucleotides read TGTGCCAGCAGTTTTGTCGCGGGGAACTACAATGAGCAGTTCTTC. This translates into CASSFVAGNYNEQFF.

The J gene is TRBJ2-7, the V gene TRBV2, with D maybe TRBD2 (6 bases). Trimming cost V 8 bases and J 4 bases, with 15 bases left between them. This CDR3 has 13 residues. Germline CDR1 is SNHLY and CDR2 is FYNNEI. The CDR3 coding sequence is TGTGCCAGCGACCGGGACTGGCGATACGAGCAGTACTTC. This translates into CASDRDWRYEQYF.

V is TRBV5-1 and J is TRBJ2-5; 16 bases align to TRBD2. CDR1 is SGHRS and CDR2 is YFSETQ in the germline V gene. V lost 3 bases to trimming and J lost 5 bases; unmatched junction nucleotides: 7. The CDR3 spans 17 residues. CDR3 nucleotides: TGCGCCAGCAGCTACCAGGGACTAGCGGGGGGGCAGGAGACCCAGTACTTC. Amino acids: CASSYQGLAGGQETQYF.

V usage is TRBV2 and J usage is TRBJ2-5; 7 bases fit TRBD2. The V gene's germline CDR1 is SNHLY and CDR2 FYNNEI. This CDR3 spans 11 amino acids. The V gene end was trimmed by 8 bases and the J gene end by 5 bases; junction bases not matched to a gene: 2. CDR3 nucleotides: TGTGCCAGCCGACTAGCTGAGACCCAGTACTTC. It translates to CASRLAETQYF.

The rearrangement links TRBV7-3 to TRBJ2-1; 8 nucleotides agree with TRBD1. Germline loops: CDR1 SGHTA, CDR2 FQGTGA. V gave up 5 bases and J gave up 8 bases; unmatched junction bases: 2. The CDR3 extends over 12 amino acids. Written as DNA, the CDR3 is TGTGCCAGCAGCCCACAGGGGGATGAGCAGTTCTTC. Amino acid sequence: CASSPQGDEQFF.